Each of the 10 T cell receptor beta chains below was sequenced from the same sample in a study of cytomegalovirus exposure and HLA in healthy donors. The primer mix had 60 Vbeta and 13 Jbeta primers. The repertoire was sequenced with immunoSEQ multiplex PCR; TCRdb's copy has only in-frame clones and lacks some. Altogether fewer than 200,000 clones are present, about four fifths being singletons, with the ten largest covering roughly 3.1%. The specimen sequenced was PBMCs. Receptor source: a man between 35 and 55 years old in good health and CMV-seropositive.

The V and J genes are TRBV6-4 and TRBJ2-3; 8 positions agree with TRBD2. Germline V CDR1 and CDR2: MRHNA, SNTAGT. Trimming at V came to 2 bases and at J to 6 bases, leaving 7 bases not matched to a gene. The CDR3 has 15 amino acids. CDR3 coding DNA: TGTGCCAGCAGTGACGGACCTCGCGGGGGGGATACGCAGTATTTT. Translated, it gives CASSDGPRGGDTQYF.

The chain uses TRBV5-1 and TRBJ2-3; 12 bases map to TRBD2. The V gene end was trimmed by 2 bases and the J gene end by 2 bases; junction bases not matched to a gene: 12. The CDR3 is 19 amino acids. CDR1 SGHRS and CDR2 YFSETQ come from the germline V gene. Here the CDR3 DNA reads TGCGCCAGCAGCTTATATCTAGCGGGGGGGCCCGGTTTCACAGATACGCAGTATTTT. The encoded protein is CASSLYLAGGPGFTDTQYF.

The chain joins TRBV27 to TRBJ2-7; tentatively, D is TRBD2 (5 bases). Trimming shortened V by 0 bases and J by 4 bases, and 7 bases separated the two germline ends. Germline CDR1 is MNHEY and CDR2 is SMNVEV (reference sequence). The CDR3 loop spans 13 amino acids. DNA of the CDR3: TGTGCCAGCAGTTTATCGAGGGATTACGAGCAGTACTTC. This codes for CASSLSRDYEQYF.

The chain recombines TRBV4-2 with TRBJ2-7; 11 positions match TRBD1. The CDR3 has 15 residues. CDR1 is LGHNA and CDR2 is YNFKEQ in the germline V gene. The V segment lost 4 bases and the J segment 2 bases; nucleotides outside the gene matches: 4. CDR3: CASSPGTGGAYEQYF. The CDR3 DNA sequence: TGTGCCAGCAGCCCTGGGACAGGGGGGGCCTACGAGCAGTACTTC.

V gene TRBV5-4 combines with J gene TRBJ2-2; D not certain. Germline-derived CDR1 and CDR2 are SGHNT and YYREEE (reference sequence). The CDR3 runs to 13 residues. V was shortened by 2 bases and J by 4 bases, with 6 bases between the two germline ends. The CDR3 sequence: CASSLQTTGELFF. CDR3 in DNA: TGTGCCAGCAGCTTACAGACCACCGGGGAGCTGTTTTTT.

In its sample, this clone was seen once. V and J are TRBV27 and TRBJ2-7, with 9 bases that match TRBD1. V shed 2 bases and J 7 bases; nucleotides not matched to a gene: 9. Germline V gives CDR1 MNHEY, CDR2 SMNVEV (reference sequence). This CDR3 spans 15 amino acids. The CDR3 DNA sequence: TGTGCCAGCAGTTTACCCGGACAGGGGAGAAGGGAGCAGTACTTC. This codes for CASSLPGQGRREQYF.

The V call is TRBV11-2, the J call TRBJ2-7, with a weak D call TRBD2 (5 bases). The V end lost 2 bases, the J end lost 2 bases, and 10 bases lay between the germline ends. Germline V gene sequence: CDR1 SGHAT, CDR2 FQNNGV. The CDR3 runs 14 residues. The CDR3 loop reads CASSLSGNTYEQYF. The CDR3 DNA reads TGTGCCAGCAGCTTATCGGGGAACACCTACGAGCAGTACTTC.

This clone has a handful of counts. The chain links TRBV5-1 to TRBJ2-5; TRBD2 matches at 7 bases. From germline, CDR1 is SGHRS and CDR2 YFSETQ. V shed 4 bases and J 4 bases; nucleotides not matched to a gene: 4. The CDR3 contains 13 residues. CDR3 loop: CASSLLAGETQYF. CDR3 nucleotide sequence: TGCGCCAGCAGCCTATTAGCGGGAGAGACCCAGTACTTC.

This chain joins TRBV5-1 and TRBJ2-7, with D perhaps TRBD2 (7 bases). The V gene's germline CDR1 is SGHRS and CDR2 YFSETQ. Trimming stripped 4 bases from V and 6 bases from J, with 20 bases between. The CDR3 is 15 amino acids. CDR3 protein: CASSPNPWGGSEQYF. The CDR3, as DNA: TGCGCCAGCAGCCCAAACCCCTGGGGGGGCTCCGAGCAGTACTTC.

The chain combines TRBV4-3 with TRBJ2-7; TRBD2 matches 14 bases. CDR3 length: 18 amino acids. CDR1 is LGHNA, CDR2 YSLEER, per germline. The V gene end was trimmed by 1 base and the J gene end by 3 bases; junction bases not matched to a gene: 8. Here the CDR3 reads CASSQVDGLAGGVYEQYF. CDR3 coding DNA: TGCGCCAGCAGCCAAGTAGACGGACTAGCGGGAGGCGTCTACGAGCAGTACTTC.